These 17 T cell receptor beta chains were all obtained from the same sample, sequenced in a study of blood T cell repertoires in COVID-19. Generated by immunoSEQ multiplex PCR, the TCRdb table keeps only in-frame clones and is missing some. The sample lists roughly 56,000 clones, around 90% seen once, with over 15% in the top ten. The sample consisted of peripheral blood. The receptors derive from a human donor in a cohort sampled during active COVID-19.

This chain uses TRBV3-1 (or the pseudogene TRBV3-2) with TRBJ2-1; possible D gene TRBD2, 5 bases. Between the trimmed V and J ends, which lost 4 bases and 5 bases, there was a span of 18 bases. CDR3 size: 16 residues. Germline CDR1 is LGHDT and CDR2 is YNNKEL (reference sequence). The CDR3 is CASSPREQLDHNEQFF. The CDR3 region has the DNA TGTGCCAGCAGCCCTCGGGAACAGCTGGACCACAATGAGCAGTTCTTC.

The chain recombines TRBV6-6 with TRBJ2-1; 11 positions agree with TRBD1. Germline CDR1 and CDR2: MNHNY and SVGAGI (reference sequence). CDR3 length equals 14 residues. With V trimmed by 3 bases and J by 10 bases, 5 bases remained unmatched. CDR3 DNA: TGTGCCAGCAGTTATGGACAGGGGGCTTGGGAGCAGTTCTTC. Residues: CASSYGQGAWEQFF.

The chain is built from TRBV3-1 (or the pseudogene TRBV3-2) and TRBJ2-2, with 10 positions matching TRBD2. J gave up 1 base and V 1 base, and 6 bases lay outside the gene matches. Looked up from germline, CDR1 is LGHDT and CDR2 is YNNKEL (reference sequence). The CDR3 is made up of 18 amino acids. The CDR3 bases are TGTGCCAGCAGCCAAGGCGCTAGCGGGAGACTGAACACCGGGGAGCTGTTTTTT. Protein product: CASSQGASGRLNTGELFF.

The chain carries TRBV19 and TRBJ2-3; TRBD1 is a possible D gene (7 bases). V gave up 5 bases and J gave up 1 base, with 19 bases separating them. The V gene's germline CDR1 is LNHDA and CDR2 SQIVND (reference sequence). The CDR3 sequence is 17 residues long. CDR3 nucleotide sequence: TGTGCCAGTAGTCCTCGAGGAGGGGGCGGGGGCACAGATACGCAGTATTTT. Translation: CASSPRGGGGGTDTQYF.

The chain links TRBV7-3 to TRBJ1-1, with D perhaps TRBD1 (5 bases). The CDR3 has 13 amino acids. Trimming stripped 4 bases from V and 5 bases from J, with 11 bases between. Germline V CDR1 and CDR2: SGHTA, FQGTGA. For the CDR3, the DNA is TGTGCCAGCAGCTCAAGCAGGGATACTGAAGCTTTCTTT. This translates into CASSSSRDTEAFF.

J is TRBJ1-1 and V is TRBV20-1; no definite D call. Germline values: CDR1 DFQATT, CDR2 SNEGSKA (reference sequence). Trimming removed 3 bases from V and 5 bases from J, with 4 bases in between. The CDR3 loop spans 10 amino acids. Written as DNA, the CDR3 is TGCAGTGCTAGGAGAACTGAAGCTTTCTTT. It encodes CSARRTEAFF.

This chain links TRBV18 with TRBJ1-5; TRBD1 aligns across 8 bases. Germline trimming cut 3 bases from V and 5 bases from J; bases unmatched to any gene: 6. This CDR3 region has 15 residues. Per the germline V gene, CDR1 is KGHSH and CDR2 is LQKENI. CDR3 coding DNA: TGTGCCAGCTCACCCACGGACAGGGTTTATCAGCCCCAGCATTTT. This gives the protein CASSPTDRVYQPQHF.

V and J are TRBV18 and TRBJ2-3; 10 nucleotides agree with TRBD2. Germline CDR1 KGHSH, CDR2 LQKENI. The CDR3 totals 14 residues. Trimming cost V 5 bases and J 4 bases; bases outside gene matches: 3. This CDR3 is CASSTGLAPDTQYF. Here the CDR3 DNA reads TGTGCCAGCTCAACGGGACTAGCGCCAGATACGCAGTATTTT.

This clone was observed once. The chain uses TRBV18 and TRBJ2-2, with unresolved D. Germline-derived CDR1 and CDR2 are KGHSH and LQKENI. V lost 0 bases to trimming and J lost 5 bases, with 4 bases between them. CDR3 length: 13 amino acids. The DNA for the CDR3 is TGTGCCAGCTCACCACCGACAACCGGGGAGCTGTTTTTT. This gives the protein CASSPPTTGELFF.

The V and J genes are TRBV7-6 and TRBJ1-4; TRBD1 is a possible D gene (5 bases). Trimming pared 1 base from V and 5 bases from J, leaving 8 bases between. The CDR3 length is 14 residues. In germline, CDR1 is SGHVS, CDR2 FNYEAQ. Here the CDR3 reads CASSLVAGNEKLFF. In DNA, the CDR3 is TGTGCCAGCAGCTTAGTGGCAGGGAATGAAAAACTGTTTTTT.

This chain links TRBV4-1 with TRBJ1-2; D gene unclear. Trimming removed 4 bases from V and 0 bases from J, with 9 bases in between. The germline V gene has CDR1 MGHRA and CDR2 YSYEKL. This CDR3 has 14 amino acids. The CDR3 loop reads CASSPETANYGYTF. The CDR3 coding sequence is TGCGCCAGCAGCCCCGAAACAGCTAACTATGGCTACACCTTC.

The chain recombines TRBV6-2 or TRBV6-3 with TRBJ2-1; 9 nucleotides match TRBD2. CDR3 length: 16 residues. V was clipped by 2 bases and J by 3 bases; unmatched bases: 5. The germline gives CDR1 MNHEY, CDR2 SVGEGT. In DNA, the CDR3 is TGTGCCAGCAGTTACAACCTAGCGGGGATCTACAATGAGCAGTTCTTC. Translating gives CASSYNLAGIYNEQFF.

This chain uses TRBV12-3 or TRBV12-4 with TRBJ2-7; 7 bases map to TRBD1. The CDR3 is 12 residues long. V was clipped by 9 bases and J by 3 bases; unmatched bases: 5. The CDR3 sequence is CASGTVGYEQYF. The CDR3 region has the DNA TGTGCCAGTGGGACAGTTGGCTACGAGCAGTACTTC.

The chain carries TRBV10-3 and TRBJ2-1; the D gene is possibly TRBD2 (5 bases). The germline gives CDR1 ENHRY, CDR2 SYGVKD. There are 14 residues in the CDR3. V lost 0 bases to trimming and J lost 7 bases, with 10 bases between them. This chain's CDR3 is CAISESKGSNEQFF. DNA of the CDR3: TGTGCCATCAGTGAGTCTAAAGGGAGTAATGAGCAGTTCTTC.

This sequence joins TRBV21-1 and TRBJ1-6; the D call TRBD1 from the table was never checked on the DNA. TRBV21-1 is a pseudogene locus. The CDR3 totals 20 residues. The CDR3 DNA is TGTGCCAGCAGCAAAGTAGGCAGGGATATCGAGAGCTCCTATAATTCACCCCTCCACTTT. Translating it yields CASSKVGRDIESSYNSPLHF.

The gene calls are TRBV4-2 and TRBJ2-7; 13 positions match TRBD2. Germline V gene sequence: CDR1 LGHNA, CDR2 YNFKEQ. This CDR3 is 17 amino acids long. Losses at the gene ends were 4 bases for V and 4 bases for J; bases not matched to a gene: 10. CDR3 sequence reads: CASSLRTSGGPEYEQYF. As DNA, the CDR3 is TGTGCCAGCAGCCTCAGGACTAGCGGGGGCCCAGAGTACGAGCAGTACTTC.

The rearrangement joins TRBV30 to TRBJ1-1; D is undetermined. Trimming stripped 0 bases from V and 1 base from J, with 12 bases between. Germline CDR1 and CDR2: GTSNPN and SVGIG (reference sequence). The CDR3 has 15 amino acids. CDR3 in DNA: TGTGCCTGGAGTGTACAGAGTACTGGGAACACTGAAGCTTTCTTT. Its protein is CAWSVQSTGNTEAFF.